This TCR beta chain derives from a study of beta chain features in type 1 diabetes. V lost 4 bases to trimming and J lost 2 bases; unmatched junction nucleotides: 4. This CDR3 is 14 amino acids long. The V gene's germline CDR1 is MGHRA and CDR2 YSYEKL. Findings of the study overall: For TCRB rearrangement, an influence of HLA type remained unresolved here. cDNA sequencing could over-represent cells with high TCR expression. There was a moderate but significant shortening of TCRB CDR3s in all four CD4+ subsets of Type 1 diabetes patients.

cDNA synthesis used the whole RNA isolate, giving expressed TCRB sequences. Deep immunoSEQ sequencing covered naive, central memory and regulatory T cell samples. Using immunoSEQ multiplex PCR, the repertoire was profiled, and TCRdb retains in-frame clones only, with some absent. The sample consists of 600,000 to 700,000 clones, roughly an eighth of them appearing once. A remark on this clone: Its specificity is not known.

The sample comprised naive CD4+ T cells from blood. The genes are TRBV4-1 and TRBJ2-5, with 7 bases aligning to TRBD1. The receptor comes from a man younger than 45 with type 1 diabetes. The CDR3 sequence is CASSPGTEQETQYF. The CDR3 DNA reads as TGCGCCAGCAGCCCCGGGACAGAGCAAGAGACCCAGTACTTC.